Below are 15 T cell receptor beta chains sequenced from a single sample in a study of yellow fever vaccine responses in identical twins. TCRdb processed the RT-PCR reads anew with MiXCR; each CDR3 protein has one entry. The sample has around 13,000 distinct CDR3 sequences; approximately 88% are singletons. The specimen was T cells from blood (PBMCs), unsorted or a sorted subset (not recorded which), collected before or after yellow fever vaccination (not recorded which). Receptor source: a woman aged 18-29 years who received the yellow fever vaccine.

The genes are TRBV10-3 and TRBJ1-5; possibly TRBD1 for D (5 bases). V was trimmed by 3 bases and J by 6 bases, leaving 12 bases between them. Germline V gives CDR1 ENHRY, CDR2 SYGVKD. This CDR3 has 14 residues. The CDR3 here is CAISDSRDRQPQHF. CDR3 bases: TGTGCCATCAGTGATTCCAGGGATCGTCAGCCCCAGCATTTT.

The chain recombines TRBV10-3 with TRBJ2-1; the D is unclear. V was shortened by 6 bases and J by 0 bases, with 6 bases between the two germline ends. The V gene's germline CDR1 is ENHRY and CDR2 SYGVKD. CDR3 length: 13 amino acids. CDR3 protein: CAIRRSSYNEQFF. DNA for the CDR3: TGTGCCATCAGGCGAAGCTCCTACAATGAGCAGTTCTTC.

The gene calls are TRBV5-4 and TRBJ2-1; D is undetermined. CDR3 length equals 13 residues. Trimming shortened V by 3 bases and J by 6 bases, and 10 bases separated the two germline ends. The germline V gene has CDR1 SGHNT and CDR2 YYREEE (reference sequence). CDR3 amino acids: CASSSAPGNEQFF. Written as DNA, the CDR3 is TGTGCCAGCAGCTCGGCTCCGGGCAATGAGCAGTTCTTC. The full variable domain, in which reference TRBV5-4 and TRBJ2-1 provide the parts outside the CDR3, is ETGVTQSPTHLIKTRGQQVTLRCSSQSGHNTVSWYQQALGQGPQFIFQYYREEENGRGNFPPRFSGLQFPNYSSELNVNALELDDSALYLCASSSAPGNEQFFGPGTRLTVL.

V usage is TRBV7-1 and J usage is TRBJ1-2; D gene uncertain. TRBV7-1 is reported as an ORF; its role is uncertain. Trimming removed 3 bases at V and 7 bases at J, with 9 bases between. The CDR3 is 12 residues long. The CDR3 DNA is TGTGCCAGCAGCTCCGGGCTAGCTGGCTACACCTTC. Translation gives CASSSGLAGYTF.

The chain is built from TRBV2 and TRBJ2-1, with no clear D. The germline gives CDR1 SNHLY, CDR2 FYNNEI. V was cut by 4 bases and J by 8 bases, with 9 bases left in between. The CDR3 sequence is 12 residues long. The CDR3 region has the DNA TGTGCCAGCAGTGGTTTCGTTGATGAGCAGTTCTTC. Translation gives CASSGFVDEQFF. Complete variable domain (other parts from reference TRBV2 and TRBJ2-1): EPEVTQTPSHQVTQMGQEVILRCVPISNHLYFYWYRQILGQKVEFLVSFYNNEISEKSEIFDDQFSVERPDGSNFTLKIRSTKLEDSAMYFCASSGFVDEQFFGPGTRLTVL.

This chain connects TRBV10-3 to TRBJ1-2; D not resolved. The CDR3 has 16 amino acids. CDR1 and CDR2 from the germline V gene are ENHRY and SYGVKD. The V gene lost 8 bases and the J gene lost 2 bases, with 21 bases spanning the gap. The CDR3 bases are TGTGCCATCGGCGGGGTTAAAAGGACGGGGAACTATGGCTACACCTTC. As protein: CAIGGVKRTGNYGYTF.

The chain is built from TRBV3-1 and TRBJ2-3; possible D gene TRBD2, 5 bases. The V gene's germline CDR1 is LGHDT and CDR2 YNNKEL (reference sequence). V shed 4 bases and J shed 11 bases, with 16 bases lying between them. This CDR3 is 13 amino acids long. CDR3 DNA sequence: TGTGCCAGCAGCCCCCGGACTGCATTTGAGCAGTATTTT. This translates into CASSPRTAFEQYF.

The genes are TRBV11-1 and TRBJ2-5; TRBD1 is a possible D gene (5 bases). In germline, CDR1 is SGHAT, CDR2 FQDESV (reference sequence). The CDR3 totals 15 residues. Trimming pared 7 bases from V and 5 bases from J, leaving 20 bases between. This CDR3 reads CASIHDSQAGETQYF. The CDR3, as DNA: TGTGCCAGCATCCACGACTCCCAAGCAGGGGAGACCCAGTACTTC.

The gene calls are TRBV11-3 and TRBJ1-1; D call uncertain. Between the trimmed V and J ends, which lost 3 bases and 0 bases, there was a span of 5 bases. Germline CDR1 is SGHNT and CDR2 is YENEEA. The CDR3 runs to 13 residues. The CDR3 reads CASSFLMNTEAFF. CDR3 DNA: TGTGCCAGCAGCTTTTTAATGAACACTGAAGCTTTCTTT.

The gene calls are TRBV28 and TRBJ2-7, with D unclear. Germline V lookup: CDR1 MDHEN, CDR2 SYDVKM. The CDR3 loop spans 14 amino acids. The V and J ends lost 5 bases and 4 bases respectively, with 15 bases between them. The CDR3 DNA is TGTGCCAGCAGTCTCACCATAGCCCCTTACGAGCAGTACTTC. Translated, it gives CASSLTIAPYEQYF.

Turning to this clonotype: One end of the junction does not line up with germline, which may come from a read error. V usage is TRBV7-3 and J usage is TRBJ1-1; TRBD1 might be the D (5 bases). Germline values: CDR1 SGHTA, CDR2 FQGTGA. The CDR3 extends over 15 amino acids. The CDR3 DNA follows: TGTGCCAGCACCTTAACAGGCGGGGGGAACACTGAAGCTTTCTTT. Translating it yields CASTLTGGGNTEAFF. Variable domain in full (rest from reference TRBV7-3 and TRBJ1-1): GAGVSQTPSNKVTEKGKYVELRCDPISGHTALYWYRQSLGQGPEFLIYFQGTGAADDSGLPNDRFFAVRPEGSVSTLKIQRTERGDSAVYLCASTLTGGGNTEAFFGQGTRLTVV.

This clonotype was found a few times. Written as DNA, the CDR3 is TGTGCCAGCAGTGAAGCCCAGTACTTC. It specifies CASSEAQYF. This chain links TRBV2 with TRBJ2-5; D unresolved. CDR3 length: 9 residues. Trimming took 0 bases from V and 10 from J, leaving 0 bases between them. The germline V gene has CDR1 SNHLY and CDR2 FYNNEI.

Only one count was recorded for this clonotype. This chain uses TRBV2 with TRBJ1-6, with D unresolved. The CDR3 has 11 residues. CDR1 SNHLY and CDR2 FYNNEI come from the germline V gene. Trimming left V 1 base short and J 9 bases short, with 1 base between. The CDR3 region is CASSEVSPLHF. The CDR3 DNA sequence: TGTGCCAGCAGTGAAGTTTCACCCCTCCACTTT.

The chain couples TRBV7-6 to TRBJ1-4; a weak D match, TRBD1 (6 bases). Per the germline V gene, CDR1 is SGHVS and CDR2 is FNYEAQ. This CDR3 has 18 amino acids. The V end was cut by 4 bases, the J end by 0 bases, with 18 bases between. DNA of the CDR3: TGTGCCAGCAGCTCCCGACAGGCCACTTTCGCAACTAATGAAAAACTGTTTTTT. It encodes CASSSRQATFATNEKLFF. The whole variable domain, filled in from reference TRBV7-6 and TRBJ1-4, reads GAGVSQSPRYKVTKRGQDVALRCDPISGHVSLYWYRQALGQGPEFLTYFNYEAQQDKSGLPNDRFSAERPEGSISTLTIQRTEQRDSAMYRCASSSRQATFATNEKLFFGSGTQLSVL.

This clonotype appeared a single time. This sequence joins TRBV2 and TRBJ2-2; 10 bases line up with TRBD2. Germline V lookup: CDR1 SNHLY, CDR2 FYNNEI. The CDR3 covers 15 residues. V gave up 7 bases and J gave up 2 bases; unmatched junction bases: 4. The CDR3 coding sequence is TGTGCCAGCAACCCTAGCGGGGGCAACACCGGGGAGCTGTTTTTT. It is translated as CASNPSGGNTGELFF.